The table lists the clone carrying this TCR beta chain with a few counts. What it binds is not known. The entry originates in a study of response to subunit inactivated influenza vaccine. Findings and limits, study-wide: Authors suggested seasonal influenza vaccinations each recruit few new T cells.

CDR1 and CDR2 from the germline V gene are LGHDT and YNNKEL (reference sequence). The CDR3 length is 16 residues. V lost 2 bases to trimming and J lost 8 bases, with 21 bases between them. TCRdb analysed the RT-PCR reads with MiXCR anew, one entry per CDR3 protein. The table includes some 540,000 distinct CDR3 sequences, around 25% detected once. This sample also belongs to another study, concerning T cells expressing NK-cell markers. That paper states: In generating TCR beta cDNA, 5'RACE template switching with UMIs was used. In several donors, dominant clonotypes made up about 25-65% of CD3+CD56-NKG2C+ cells.

The chain is built from TRBV3-1 and TRBJ1-2; tentative D call: TRBD1 (5 bases). The sequence derives from a man in his fifties who received an inactivated influenza vaccine. Sequenced here: CD4+ T cells sorted from PBMCs, sampled about 13 days after vaccination. The CDR3 here is CASSQRAMEGAGGYTF. CDR3 nucleotide sequence: TGTGCCAGCAGCCAAAGAGCCATGGAAGGGGCTGGCGGCTACACCTTC.